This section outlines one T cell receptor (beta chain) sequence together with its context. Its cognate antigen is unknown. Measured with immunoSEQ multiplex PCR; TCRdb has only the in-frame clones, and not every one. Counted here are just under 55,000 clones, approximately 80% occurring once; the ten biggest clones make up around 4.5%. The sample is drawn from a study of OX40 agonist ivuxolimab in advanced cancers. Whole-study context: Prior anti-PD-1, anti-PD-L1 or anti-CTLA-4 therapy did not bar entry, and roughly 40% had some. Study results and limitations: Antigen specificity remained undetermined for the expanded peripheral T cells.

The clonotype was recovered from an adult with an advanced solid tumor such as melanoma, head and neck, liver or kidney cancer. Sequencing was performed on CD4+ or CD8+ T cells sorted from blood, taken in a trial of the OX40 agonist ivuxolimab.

CDR3 sequence (DNA): TGTGCCAGTAGTATCCGGACTAGCGGGAACACCGGGGAGCTGTTTTTT. This translates into CASSIRTSGNTGELFF. V is TRBV19 and J is TRBJ2-2, with 10 bases aligning to TRBD2. Germline-derived CDR1 and CDR2 are LNHDA and SQIVND (reference sequence). V lost 3 bases to trimming and J lost 1 base; unmatched junction nucleotides: 2. There are 16 residues in the CDR3.